This T cell receptor beta chain was sequenced during a study of cytomegalovirus exposure and HLA in healthy donors. Concerning this clone: As yet, its antigen is unknown.

The CDR3 contains 13 residues. V lost 4 bases, J lost 0 bases, and 9 bases lay in between. Germline V CDR1 and CDR2: SQVTM, ANQGSEA. Whole-study results and caveats: Later on, a genetic analysis was performed. It linked a missense variant in DCLRE1C with V- and J-gene trimming of TCR beta. At a 0.05 false discovery rate, a later analysis found approximately 17,000 TCR beta sequences to be associated with HLA alleles. In a later analysis, across HLA loci, associated TCR counts were highest for DRB1, lowest for HLA-C.

The PCR made use of 60 Vbeta and 13 Jbeta primers. The table came from immunoSEQ multiplex PCR; TCRdb's copy has only in-frame clones and leaves some out. The sample consists of roughly 120,000 clones, around three quarters of them appearing once. V gene TRBV29-1 combines with J gene TRBJ1-1, with unresolved D. The source is a human donor in good health. Sequenced material: PBMCs. Here the CDR3 DNA reads TGCAGCGTTGTAATCCGGGTGAACACTGAAGCTTTCTTT. Amino acids: CSVVIRVNTEAFF.